This T cell receptor beta chain is drawn from a study of tumor-infiltrating lymphocytes in primary liver carcinoma. Unsorted bulk tissue, about 20-32 mg of it, served as the source for co-extraction of RNA and DNA. The study enrolled treatment-naive patients with chronic HBV infection. The trim removed 3 bases at V and 5 bases at J, leaving 11 bases unmatched. Germline V gene data show CDR1 as SGHRS and CDR2 as YFSETQ. This CDR3 has 17 residues. With a constant-region primer, TCR beta cDNA was made from around 520 ng of total RNA. Library construction for TCR beta comprised three nested multiplex PCR rounds performed with slightly modified ARM-PCR. The first two PCR rounds used TRBV1-TRBV30 forward primers with a C-beta reverse primer, approximately 11 cycles each. Each CDR3 protein gets one entry after TCRdb re-called the multiplex PCR reads with MiXCR. The data hold approximately 74,000 distinct CDR3 sequences, with about two thirds observed a single time.

Comments on this clonotype: This may be a read error, as it is one base from a much larger clone.

The chain combines TRBV5-1 with TRBJ2-2; 9 bases are shared with TRBD1. The sequence was obtained from a woman in her fifties or sixties with primary liver carcinoma and hepatitis B virus infection. The material sequenced was liver tumor tissue from sampling region 4. The subset here: tumor region T4, right-lateral pole. CDR3 DNA: TGCGCCAGCAGCTCCGGGACAGGGTTCGGTTGGACCGGGGAGCTGTTTTTT. Amino acids: CASSSGTGFGWTGELFF. The full variable domain, its missing parts supplied by reference TRBV5-1 and TRBJ2-2, is KAGVTQTPRYLIKTRGQQVTLSCSPISGHRSVSWYQQTPGQGLQFLFEYFSETQRNKGNFPGRFSGRQFSNSRSEMNVSTLELGDSALYLCASSSGTGFGWTGELFFGEGSRLTVL.